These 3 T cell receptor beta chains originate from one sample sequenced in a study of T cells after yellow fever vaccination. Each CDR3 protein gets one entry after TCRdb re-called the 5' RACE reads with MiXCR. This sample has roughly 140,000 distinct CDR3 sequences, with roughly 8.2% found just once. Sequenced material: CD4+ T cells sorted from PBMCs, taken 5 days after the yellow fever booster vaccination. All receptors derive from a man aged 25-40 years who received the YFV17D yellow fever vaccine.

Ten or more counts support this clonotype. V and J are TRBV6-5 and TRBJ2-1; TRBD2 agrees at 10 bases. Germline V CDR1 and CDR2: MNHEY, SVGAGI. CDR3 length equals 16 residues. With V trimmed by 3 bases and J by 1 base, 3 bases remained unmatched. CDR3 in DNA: TGTGCCAGCAGTTATAGCGGGAGGATGTCCTACAATGAGCAGTTCTTC. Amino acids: CASSYSGRMSYNEQFF.

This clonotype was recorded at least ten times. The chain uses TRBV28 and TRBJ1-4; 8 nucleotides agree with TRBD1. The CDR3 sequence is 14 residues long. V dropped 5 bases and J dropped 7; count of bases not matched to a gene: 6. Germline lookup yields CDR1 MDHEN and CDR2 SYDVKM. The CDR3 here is CASSNRQGLEKLFF. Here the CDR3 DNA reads TGTGCCAGCAGTAACCGACAGGGGCTTGAAAAACTGTTTTTT.

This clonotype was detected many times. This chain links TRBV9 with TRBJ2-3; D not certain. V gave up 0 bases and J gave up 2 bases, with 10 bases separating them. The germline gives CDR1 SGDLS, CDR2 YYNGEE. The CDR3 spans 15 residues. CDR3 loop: CASSVGAIDTDTQYF. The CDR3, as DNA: TGTGCCAGCAGCGTAGGAGCGATTGACACAGATACGCAGTATTTT.